Given below is one T cell receptor (beta chain) in context. Germline-derived CDR1 and CDR2 are SGHVS and FQNEAQ. The V and J ends lost 5 bases and 10 bases, in that order; junction bases with no gene match: 10. CDR3 size: 14 residues. The data were obtained in a study of shared clonotypes between healthy human individuals. Produced via immunoSEQ multiplex PCR; TCRdb's table is partial and in-frame only. The profile shows fewer than 800,000 clones, under 95% of them singletons. Naive CD8 isolation took CD45RO-negative cells positively selected for CCR7 and excluded terminally differentiated effector memory CD45RA+ cells.

The chain is built from TRBV7-8 and TRBJ2-1; 8 nucleotides agree with TRBD1. This clonotype originated in a man aged 30 to 45 in good health. The sample taken for sequencing was naive CD8+ T cells sorted from blood. CDR3 in amino acids: CASSHERTGKEQFF. The CDR3 DNA reads TGTGCCAGCAGCCATGAACGGACAGGGAAGGAGCAGTTCTTC.